This T cell receptor beta chain was sequenced for a study of GPR56 and killer-like receptors on CD4 memory cells (dated by TCRdb to about 2019). About the full investigation: The study proposed that progressive acquisition of KLRB1, KLRG1, GPR56 and then KLRF1 marks human CD4+ memory T-cell differentiation and cytokine production potential. Healthy blood donors in the study were described as age-matched to the liver disease patients, whose median age was about 68 years.

With no count recorded, this clonotype is classed as medium-sized (0.01 to 0.1%) from frequency. Its antigen is unknown. The listed sequencing device is Illumina HiSeq 2500. To build sequencing libraries, a previously published PCR protocol was used to amplify the recombined TCRbeta locus. As for the original processing: Reads whose average quality score was below 30 were removed, and the reads that remained were processed with IMSEQ. Each clonotype was defined by Vbeta gene, Jbeta gene and CDR3 amino acid sequence. To quantify how much the repertoires of different populations overlapped, the Morisita-Horn index was computed on the top 100 expanded clones. Clonal diversity was assessed with Rényi diversity profiles calculated on the top 100 expanded clones. Each CDR3 protein sequence appears as one entry after TCRdb reprocessed the reads, and no DNA is included. TCRdb, not the original authors, processed these V and J calls. The sample's records list about 200 distinct CDR3 sequences. The top ten constitute 70% to 80% of the sample.

Five KLR/GPR56-defined CD4+ populations were enriched by fluorescence-activated cell sorting before TCRbeta sequencing. To test a linear memory differentiation pathway, the researchers sequenced TCRbeta repertoires from five CD4+ T-cell subsets that were defined by expression of KLRB1, KLRG1, GPR56 and KLRF1. TCR-sequenced cells came from peripheral blood of healthy control individuals, reported as five donors in the TCRbeta analysis figure. Heparinized peripheral blood was collected and all samples were processed within one hour of retrieval. Blood was diluted 1:2 in PBS, and peripheral blood mononuclear cells were then isolated from the diluted blood at room temperature by Biocoll density gradient centrifugation. CD4+ T cells were enriched from freshly isolated PBMCs by magnetic sorting with anti-CD4 MicroBeads before flow sorting. A BD FACSAria II was used to sort CD4+ T cells enriched from PBMCs of healthy donors according to marker expression. Surface staining used anti-KLRB1 clone 191B8, anti-KLRF1 clone 4A4.D10 and anti-KLRG1 clone REA261 antibodies from Miltenyi Biotec.

The CDR3 holds 16 amino acids from the cysteine to the phenylalanine. DNA is not on record. Via the germline V gene, CDR1 is KGHSH and CDR2 LQKENI. Results the study describes overall, beyond this receptor: Overlap of TCR repertoires was especially pronounced between late populations 4 and 5, and partly extended to population 3. Clonal frequency was low in the marker-negative population and rose progressively along the proposed pathway, while TCRbeta diversity fell correspondingly. Clones dominating late populations 4 and 5 were also found in early populations 1 and 2, and this finding was taken by the authors as evidence for linear differentiation. Rather than full repertoires, the diversity and similarity analyses used only the 100 most expanded clones in each population.

Material: memory CD4+ T cells from blood. Recombination linked TRBV18 to TRBJ1-6. The sequence came from a human donor in good health. The CDR3 has the sequence CASSPPASSYNSPLHF.